These 5 T cell receptor beta chains came from one sample sequenced in a study of human CD8 memory T cell subsets. By UMI-labeled 5' RACE, the TCR beta libraries were made. TCRdb re-called the 5' RACE reads and shows each CDR3 protein once, DNA omitted. The specimen's table records about 9,300 distinct CDR3 sequences. The sample was CD8+ T cells from PBMCs. These receptors came from a human donor in good health.

This chain uses TRBV4-3 with TRBJ2-1; as DNA is missing, the TRBD2 call by TCRdb cannot be tested. There are 16 residues in the CDR3. Germline V CDR1 and CDR2: LGHNA, YSLEER. This CDR3 reads CASSQELAGEGNEQFF.

The chain recombines TRBV7-6 with TRBJ2-7. Germline loops: CDR1 SGHVS, CDR2 FNYEAQ. This CDR3 comprises 13 residues. The CDR3 sequence: CASSLISSYEQYF.

The V gene is TRBV12-3 or TRBV12-4, the J gene TRBJ2-1; TCRdb indicates TRBD2, and absent DNA this call remains unverified. This CDR3 contains 19 residues. The CDR3 sequence is CASSLEGELAGALYNEQFF.

This chain connects TRBV7-9 to TRBJ2-2; TCRdb names TRBD1, which stays unverified in the absence of DNA. Germline assignment: CDR1 SEHNR and CDR2 FQNEAQ (reference sequence). The CDR3 has 16 residues. The CDR3 loop reads CASSLARGPSTGELFF. The full variable domain, in which reference TRBV7-9 and TRBJ2-2 provide the parts outside the CDR3, is DTGVSQNPRHKITKRGQNVTFRCDPISEHNRLYWYRQTLGQGPEFLTYFQNEAQLEKSRLLSDRFSAERPKGSFSTLEIQRTEQGDSAMYLCASSLARGPSTGELFFGEGSRLTVL.

CDR3: CASSQDRGYNEQFF. The chain is built from TRBV4-3 and TRBJ2-1; TCRdb outputs TRBD2, but without DNA this stays unchecked. Germline assignment: CDR1 LGHNA and CDR2 YSLEER. The CDR3 loop spans 14 amino acids.